The clone carrying this T cell receptor beta chain appeared a few times. Its antigen is not known. The source of the sample is a study of T-cell memory formation after mild COVID-19. Study-wide context: Largely donor-specific TCR clusters were found. General study findings and limits: Mainly CM and EM harbored the contracting CD4+ clones; mainly EMRA harbored the CD8+ ones. Clones that shrank (day 15 to 85) were balanced CD4/CD8, whereas later expanders leaned CD4+.

CDR3 length: 15 residues. Germline CDR1 and CDR2: SGHDT and YYEEEE. Trimming stripped 4 bases from V and 10 bases from J, with 21 bases between. Constant-segment primers were used for 5'RACE, and the resulting TCR alpha and TCR beta cDNA libraries carried sample barcodes and UMIs. MiXCR, run by TCRdb on the 5' RACE reads, gives a single entry per CDR3 protein. The top ten clones hold roughly 7.7% of a sample with 580,000 or so distinct CDR3 sequences, roughly 17% of them seen once. Sequenced material: PBMCs or a T cell subset sorted from them (not recorded which). The sequence was obtained from an adult woman who had mild COVID-19 (a few samples of this study predate the infection). Cell type and time point are not known. The chain combines TRBV5-6 with TRBJ2-1; D unresolved. Written as DNA, the CDR3 is TGTGCCAGCAGCCCCACCCGAGGCACTCTGAGGGAGCAGTTCTTC. Amino acids: CASSPTRGTLREQFF.